This TCR beta chain was sequenced for a study of beta chain features in type 1 diabetes. Background on the study: In all, around 100,000,000 sorted cells from all samples were analyzed.

The CDR3 is made up of 11 amino acids. Trimming stripped 6 bases from V and 5 bases from J, with 7 bases between. Germline CDR1 and CDR2: KGHSH and LQKENI. This clone was detected only a few times. The antigen is undetermined. TCRB transcripts that were expressed got sequenced, as all of the isolated RNA had been reverse transcribed. Only in-frame clones appear in the TCRdb table, and some are missing; sequencing was by immunoSEQ multiplex PCR. The sample has 630,000 or so clones; 11% to 15% are singletons. Study outcomes and limitations: PCR might favor shorter templates, but any such skew would affect patients and controls equally. TCRB CDR3s were moderately but significantly shorter in Type 1 diabetes patients in all four CD4+ subsets.

The source of this sequence is a man aged 18 to 30 with type 1 diabetes. The chain links TRBV18 to TRBJ1-1; the D is unclear. The sequenced material came from naive CD4+ T cells from blood. As DNA, the CDR3 is TGTGCCAGCTCCGAGGTGACTGAAGCTTTCTTT. Amino acid sequence: CASSEVTEAFF.